This TCR beta chain was identified during a study of PD-L1 blockade in urothelial cancer. Turning to the study itself: Patients began atezolizumab, 1,200 mg intravenously every 3 weeks, in about 2014.

Every PCR got spiked synthetic TCR analog templates. Clones were sequenced by immunoSEQ multiplex PCR, and TCRdb holds only the in-frame ones, with some missing. The sample has about 72,000 clones; approximately 84% are singletons. Germline-derived CDR1 and CDR2 are MNHEY and SVGAGI. Trimming cost V 4 bases and J 5 bases; bases outside gene matches: 5. The CDR3 has 14 amino acids. Noted time point: pretreatment peripheral blood. Enrolled patients showed locally advanced or metastatic urothelial carcinoma. The specimen comprised PBMCs, sampled around atezolizumab (anti-PD-L1) treatment. V is TRBV6-5 and J is TRBJ2-1; 7 positions match TRBD1. The receptor was derived from a man aged 60 to 69 with urothelial cancer. Written as DNA, the CDR3 is TGTGCCAGCAGTTGGGGACAGCGGAACAATGAGCAGTTCTTC. Translated, it gives CASSWGQRNNEQFF.